The sequence of this T cell receptor (beta chain) was determined in a study of T cells in localized non-small cell lung cancer. Study observations and caveats: A median of around 58 clones ranked among the top 100 in tumor appeared in adjacent lung. Blood T cell density predicted longer survival; adjacent-lung clonality, shorter. Tumor showed lower T cell clonality than uninvolved adjacent lung, where it was highest.

The CDR3 extends over 17 amino acids. The V segment lost 6 bases and the J segment 0 bases; nucleotides outside the gene matches: 8. Looked up from germline, CDR1 is MDHEN and CDR2 is SYDVKM. Data came from immunoSEQ multiplex PCR; TCRdb stores just in-frame clones and leaves some out. The sample holds 100,000 or so clones, approximately 91% seen once. Regarding this clone: Antigen unknown.

The sequence came from a woman aged 35 to 75 with stage II squamous cell lung carcinoma. The chain uses TRBV28 and TRBJ1-5; the match to TRBD1 covers 10 bases. The input for sequencing was PBMCs, taken before any cancer treatment. In nucleotides, the CDR3 is TGTGCCAGCAGCGTGAGGACAGGGGGTGTTAGCAATCAGCCCCAGCATTTT. This sequence encodes CASSVRTGGVSNQPQHF.